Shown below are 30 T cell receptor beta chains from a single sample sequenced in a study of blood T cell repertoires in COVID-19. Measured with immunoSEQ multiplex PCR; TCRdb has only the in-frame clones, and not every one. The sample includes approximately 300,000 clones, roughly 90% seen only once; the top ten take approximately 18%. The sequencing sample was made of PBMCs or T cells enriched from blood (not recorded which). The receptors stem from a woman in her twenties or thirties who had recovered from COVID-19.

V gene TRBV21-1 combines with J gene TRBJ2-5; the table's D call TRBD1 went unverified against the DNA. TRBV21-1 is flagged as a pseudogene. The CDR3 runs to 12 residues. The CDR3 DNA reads TGTGCCAGCAGGTGGACAGAAGAGACCCAGTACTTC. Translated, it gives CASRWTEETQYF.

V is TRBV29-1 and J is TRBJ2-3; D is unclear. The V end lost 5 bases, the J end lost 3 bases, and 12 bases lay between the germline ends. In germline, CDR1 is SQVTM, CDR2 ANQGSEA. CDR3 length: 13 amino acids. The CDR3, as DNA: TGCAGCGTTCCGGCCCCTAGGACAGATACGCAGTATTTT. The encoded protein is CSVPAPRTDTQYF.

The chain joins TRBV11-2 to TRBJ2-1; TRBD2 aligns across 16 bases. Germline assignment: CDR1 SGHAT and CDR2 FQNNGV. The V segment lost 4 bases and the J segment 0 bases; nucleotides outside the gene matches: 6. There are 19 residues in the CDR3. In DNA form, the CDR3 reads TGTGCCAGCAGCTGGGGACTAGCGGGGGGGATCAGCTCCTACAATGAGCAGTTCTTC. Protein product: CASSWGLAGGISSYNEQFF.

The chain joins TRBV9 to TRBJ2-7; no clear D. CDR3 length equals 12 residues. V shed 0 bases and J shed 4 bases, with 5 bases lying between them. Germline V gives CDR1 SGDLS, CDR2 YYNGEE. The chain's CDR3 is CASSVDPYEQYF. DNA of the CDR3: TGTGCCAGCAGCGTAGATCCGTACGAGCAGTACTTC. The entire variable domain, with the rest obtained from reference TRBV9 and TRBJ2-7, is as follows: DSGVTQTPKHLITATGQRVTLRCSPRSGDLSVYWYQQSLDQGLQFLIQYYNGEERAKGNILERFSAQQFPDLHSELNLSSLELGDSALYFCASSVDPYEQYFGPGTRLTVT.

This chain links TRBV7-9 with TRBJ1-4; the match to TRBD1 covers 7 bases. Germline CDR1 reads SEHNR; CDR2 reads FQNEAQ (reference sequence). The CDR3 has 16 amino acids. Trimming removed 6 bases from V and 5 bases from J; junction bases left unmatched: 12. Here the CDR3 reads CASSLTQGDPNEKLFF. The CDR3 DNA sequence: TGTGCCAGCAGTCTAACCCAGGGGGATCCAAATGAAAAACTGTTTTTT.

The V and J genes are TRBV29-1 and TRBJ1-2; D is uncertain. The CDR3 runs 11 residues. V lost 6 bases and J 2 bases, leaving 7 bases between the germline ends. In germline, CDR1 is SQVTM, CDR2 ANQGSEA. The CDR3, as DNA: TGCAGCGTCTTCCAGAACTATGGCTACACCTTC. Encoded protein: CSVFQNYGYTF.

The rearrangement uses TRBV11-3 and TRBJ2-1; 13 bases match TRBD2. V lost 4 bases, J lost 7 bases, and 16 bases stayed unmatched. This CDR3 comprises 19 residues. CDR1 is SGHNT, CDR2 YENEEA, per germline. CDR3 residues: CASSSYTFLLAGGMNEQFF. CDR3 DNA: TGTGCCAGCAGCTCGTACACCTTTTTACTAGCGGGGGGGATGAATGAGCAGTTCTTC.

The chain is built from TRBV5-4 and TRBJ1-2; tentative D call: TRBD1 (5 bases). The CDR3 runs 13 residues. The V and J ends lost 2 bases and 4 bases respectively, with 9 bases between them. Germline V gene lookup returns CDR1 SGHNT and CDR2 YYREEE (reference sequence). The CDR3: CASSLTGAYGYTF. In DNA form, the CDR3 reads TGTGCCAGCAGCTTAACAGGTGCCTATGGCTACACCTTC. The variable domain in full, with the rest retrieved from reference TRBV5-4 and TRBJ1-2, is ETGVTQSPTHLIKTRGQQVTLRCSSQSGHNTVSWYQQALGQGPQFIFQYYREEENGRGNFPPRFSGLQFPNYSSELNVNALELDDSALYLCASSLTGAYGYTFGSGTRLTVV.

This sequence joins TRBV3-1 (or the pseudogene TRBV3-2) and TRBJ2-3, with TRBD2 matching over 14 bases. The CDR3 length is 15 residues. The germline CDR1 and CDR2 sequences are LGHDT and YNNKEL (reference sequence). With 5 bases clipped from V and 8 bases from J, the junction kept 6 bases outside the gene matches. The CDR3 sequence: CASSGGLAGVGTQYF. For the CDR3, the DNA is TGTGCCAGCAGCGGGGGACTAGCGGGAGTGGGTACGCAGTATTTT.

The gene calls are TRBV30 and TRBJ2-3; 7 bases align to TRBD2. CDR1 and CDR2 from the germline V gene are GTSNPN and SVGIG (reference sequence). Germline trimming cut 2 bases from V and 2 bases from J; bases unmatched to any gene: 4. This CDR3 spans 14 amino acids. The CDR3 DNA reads TGTGCCTGGAGTCACGGACTAGACACAGATACGCAGTATTTT. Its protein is CAWSHGLDTDTQYF.

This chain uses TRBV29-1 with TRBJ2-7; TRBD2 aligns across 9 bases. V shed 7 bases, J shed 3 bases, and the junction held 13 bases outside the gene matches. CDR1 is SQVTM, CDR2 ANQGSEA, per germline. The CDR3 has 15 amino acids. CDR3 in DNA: TGCAGCGCCCGGACGTGGGCGGGGGGGCTCTACGAGCAGTACTTC. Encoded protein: CSARTWAGGLYEQYF.

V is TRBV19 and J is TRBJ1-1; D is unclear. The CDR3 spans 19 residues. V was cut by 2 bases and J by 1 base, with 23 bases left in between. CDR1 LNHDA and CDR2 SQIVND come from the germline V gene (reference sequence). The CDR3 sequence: CASSIYARRFRESNTEAFF. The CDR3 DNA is TGTGCCAGTAGTATATACGCCCGACGATTTAGGGAGTCGAACACTGAAGCTTTCTTT.

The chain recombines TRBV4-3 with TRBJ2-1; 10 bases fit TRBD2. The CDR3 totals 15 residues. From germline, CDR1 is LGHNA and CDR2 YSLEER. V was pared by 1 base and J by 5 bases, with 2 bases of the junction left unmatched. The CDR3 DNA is TGCGCCAGCAGCCAAGGACTAGCGGGCCACAATGAGCAGTTCTTC. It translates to CASSQGLAGHNEQFF.

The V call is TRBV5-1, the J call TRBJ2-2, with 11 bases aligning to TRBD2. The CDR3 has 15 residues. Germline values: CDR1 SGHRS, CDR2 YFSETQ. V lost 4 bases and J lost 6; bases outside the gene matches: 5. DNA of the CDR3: TGCGCCAGCAGCCAAGTAGCGGGAGGGTCCGGGGAGCTGTTTTTT. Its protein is CASSQVAGGSGELFF.

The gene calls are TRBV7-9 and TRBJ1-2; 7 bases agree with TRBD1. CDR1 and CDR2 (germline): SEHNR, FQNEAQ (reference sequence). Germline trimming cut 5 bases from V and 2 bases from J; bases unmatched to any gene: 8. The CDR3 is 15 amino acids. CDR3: CASSLVGDSNYGYTF. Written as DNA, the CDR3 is TGTGCCAGCAGCCTCGTAGGGGACAGCAACTATGGCTACACCTTC. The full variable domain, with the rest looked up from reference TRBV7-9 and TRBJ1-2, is DTGVSQNPRHKITKRGQNVTFRCDPISEHNRLYWYRQTLGQGPEFLTYFQNEAQLEKSRLLSDRFSAERPKGSFSTLEIQRTEQGDSAMYLCASSLVGDSNYGYTFGSGTRLTVV.

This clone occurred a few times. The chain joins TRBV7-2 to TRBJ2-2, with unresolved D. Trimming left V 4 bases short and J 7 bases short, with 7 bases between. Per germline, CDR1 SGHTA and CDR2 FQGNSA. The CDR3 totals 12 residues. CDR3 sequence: CASSSYGGELFF. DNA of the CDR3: TGTGCCAGCAGCTCCTATGGCGGGGAGCTGTTTTTT. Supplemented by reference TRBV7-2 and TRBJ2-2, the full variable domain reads GAGVSQSPSNKVTEKGKDVELRCDPISGHTALYWYRQSLGQGLEFLIYFQGNSAPDKSGLPSDRFSAERTGGSVSTLTIQRTQQEDSAVYLCASSSYGGELFFGEGSRLTVL.

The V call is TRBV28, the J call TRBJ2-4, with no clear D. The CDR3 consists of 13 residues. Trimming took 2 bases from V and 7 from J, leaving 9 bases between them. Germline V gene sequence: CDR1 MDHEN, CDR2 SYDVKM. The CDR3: CASSLGQMNIQYF. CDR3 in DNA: TGTGCCAGCAGTTTAGGGCAGATGAACATTCAGTACTTC.

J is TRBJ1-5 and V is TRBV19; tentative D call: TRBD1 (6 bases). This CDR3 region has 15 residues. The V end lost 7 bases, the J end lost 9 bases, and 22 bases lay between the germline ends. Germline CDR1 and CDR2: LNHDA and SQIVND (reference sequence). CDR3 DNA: TGTGCCAGTACATCACCGGGACAACTACCGAGGCCCCAGCATTTT. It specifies CASTSPGQLPRPQHF.

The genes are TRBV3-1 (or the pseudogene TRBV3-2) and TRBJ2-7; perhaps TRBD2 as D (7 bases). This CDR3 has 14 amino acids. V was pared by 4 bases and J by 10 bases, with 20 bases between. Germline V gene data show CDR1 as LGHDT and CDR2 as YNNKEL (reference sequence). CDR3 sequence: CASSLGGGGPRQYF. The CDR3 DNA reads TGTGCCAGCAGCCTTGGAGGGGGAGGGCCGAGACAGTACTTC.

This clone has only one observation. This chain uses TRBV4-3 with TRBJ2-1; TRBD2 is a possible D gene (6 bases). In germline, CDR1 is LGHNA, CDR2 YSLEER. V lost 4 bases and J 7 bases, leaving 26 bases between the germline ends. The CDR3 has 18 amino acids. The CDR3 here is CASSLNRGIAYGVNEQFF. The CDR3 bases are TGCGCCAGCAGCCTCAACCGGGGGATAGCCTACGGGGTTAATGAGCAGTTCTTC.

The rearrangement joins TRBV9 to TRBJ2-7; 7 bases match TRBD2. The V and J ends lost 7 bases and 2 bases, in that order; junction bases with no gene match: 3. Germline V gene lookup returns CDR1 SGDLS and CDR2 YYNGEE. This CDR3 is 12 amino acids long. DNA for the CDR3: TGTGCCAGCGGGGGAGGGCCCTACGAGCAGTACTTC. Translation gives CASGGGPYEQYF.

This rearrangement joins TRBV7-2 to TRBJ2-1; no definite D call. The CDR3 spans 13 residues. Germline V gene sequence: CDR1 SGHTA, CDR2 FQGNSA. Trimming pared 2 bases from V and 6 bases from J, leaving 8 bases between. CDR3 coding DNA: TGTGCCAGCAGCTTATTGAGGCTCAATGAGCAGTTCTTC. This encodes CASSLLRLNEQFF.

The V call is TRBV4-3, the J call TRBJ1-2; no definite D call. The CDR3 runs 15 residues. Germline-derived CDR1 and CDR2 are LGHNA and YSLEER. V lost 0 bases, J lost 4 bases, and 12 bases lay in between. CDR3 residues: CASSQDVARSYGYTF. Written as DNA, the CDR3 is TGCGCCAGCAGCCAAGATGTAGCGCGGAGCTATGGCTACACCTTC.

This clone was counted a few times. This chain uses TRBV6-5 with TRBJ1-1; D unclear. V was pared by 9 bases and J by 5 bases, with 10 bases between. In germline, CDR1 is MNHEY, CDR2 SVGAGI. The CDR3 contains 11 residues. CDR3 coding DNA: TGTGCCAGTAAGTCAGGAACTGAAGCTTTCTTT. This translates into CASKSGTEAFF.

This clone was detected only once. The DNA for the CDR3 is TGCGCCAGCAGTTTATCCAGAGCGGGAGGCCTGGGCGACGAGCAGTACTTC. Amino acid sequence: CASSLSRAGGLGDEQYF. The chain carries TRBV5-1 and TRBJ2-7; 9 bases are a match to TRBD2. Per germline, CDR1 SGHRS and CDR2 YFSETQ. V shed 5 bases, J shed 5 bases, and the junction held 17 bases outside the gene matches. The CDR3 extends over 17 amino acids.

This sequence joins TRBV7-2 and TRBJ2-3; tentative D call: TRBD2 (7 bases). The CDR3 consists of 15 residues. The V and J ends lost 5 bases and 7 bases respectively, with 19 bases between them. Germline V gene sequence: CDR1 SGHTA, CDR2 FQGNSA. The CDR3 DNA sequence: TGTGCCAGCAGCCGCCCTGGGGGGGGCGGGTATACGCAGTATTTT. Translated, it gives CASSRPGGGGYTQYF.

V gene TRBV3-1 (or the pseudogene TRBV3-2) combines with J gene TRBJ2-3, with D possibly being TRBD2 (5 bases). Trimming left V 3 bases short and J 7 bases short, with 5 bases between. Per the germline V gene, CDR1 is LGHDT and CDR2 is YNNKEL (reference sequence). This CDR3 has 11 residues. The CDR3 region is CASSQDYTQYF. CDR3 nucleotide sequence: TGTGCCAGCAGCCAGGACTATACGCAGTATTTT.

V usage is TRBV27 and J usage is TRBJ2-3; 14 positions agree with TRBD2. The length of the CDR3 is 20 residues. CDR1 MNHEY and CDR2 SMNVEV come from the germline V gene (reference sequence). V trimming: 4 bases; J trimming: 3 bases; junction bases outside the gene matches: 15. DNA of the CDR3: TGTGCCAGCAGTTCCCCGGCGACTAGCGGGAGGGCCTGGGGGACAGATACGCAGTATTTT. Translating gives CASSSPATSGRAWGTDTQYF.

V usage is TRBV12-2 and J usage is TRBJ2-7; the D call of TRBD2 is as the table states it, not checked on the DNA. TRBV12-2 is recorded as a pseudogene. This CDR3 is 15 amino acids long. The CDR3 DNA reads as TGTGCAAGTCGCTTAGTCCCCGGGTTAAAAGACGAGCAGTACTTC. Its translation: CASRLVPGLKDEQYF.

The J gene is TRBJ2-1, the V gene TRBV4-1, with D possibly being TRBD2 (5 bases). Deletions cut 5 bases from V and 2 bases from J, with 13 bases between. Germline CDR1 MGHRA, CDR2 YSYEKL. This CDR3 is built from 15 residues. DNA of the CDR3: TGCGCCAGCAGCTCCCCTACCGGGGCCTACAATGAGCAGTTCTTC. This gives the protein CASSSPTGAYNEQFF.